The clone carrying this T cell receptor beta chain has only a few counts. Its antigen is undetermined. These data are taken from a study of T-cell memory formation after mild COVID-19. Overall study findings and caveats: Chiefly within CM and EM were the contracting CD4+ clones; CD8+ ones were within EMRA.

MiXCR, applied by TCRdb to the 5' RACE reads, yields one record per CDR3 protein. The sample lists roughly 70,000 distinct CDR3 sequences; roughly 17% were seen once. The CDR3 is 16 residues long. The germline gives CDR1 DFQATT, CDR2 SNEGSKA (reference sequence). V gave up 0 bases and J gave up 1 base; unmatched junction bases: 5. Sequences were obtained from PBMCs or a T cell subset sorted from them (not recorded which). The J gene is TRBJ1-5, the V gene TRBV20-1; 8 bases map to TRBD1. The receptor was derived from an adult woman who had mild COVID-19 (a few samples of this study predate the infection). Cell type and time point are not known. The CDR3 protein is CSARDQGAQSNQPQHF. Written as DNA, the CDR3 is TGCAGTGCTAGAGACCAGGGGGCGCAAAGCAATCAGCCCCAGCATTTT.